This T cell receptor beta chain was recorded in a study of OX40 agonist ivuxolimab in advanced cancers. Study-wide context: Prior anti-PD-1, anti-PD-L1 or anti-CTLA-4 therapy was allowed; around 40% had some.

On this clone itself: Its specificity is not known.

The method was immunoSEQ multiplex PCR; TCRdb's version includes in-frame clones alone and lacks a portion of them. The repertoire includes tens of thousands of clones, about 82% of them detected once, and around 2.7% sits in the top ten. Germline CDR1 and CDR2: SNHLY and FYNNEI. The CDR3 extends over 15 amino acids. J lost 3 bases, V lost 6 bases, and 10 bases had no gene match. Regarding the study as a whole: Dosing at 0.1 to 3.0 mg/kg was accompanied by clonal expansion of CD4+ and CD8+ blood T cells by week 6. Partly responding patients at 0.1-3.0 mg/kg showed some of the smallest clonal expansion. On average, a greater number of expanded clones characterised CD8+ T cells relative to CD4+.

The sequences come from CD4+ or CD8+ T cells sorted from blood, collected in a trial of the OX40 agonist ivuxolimab. The V call is TRBV2, the J call TRBJ2-5; 7 bases fit TRBD2. The sequence came from an adult with an advanced solid tumor such as melanoma, head and neck, liver or kidney cancer. This chain's CDR3 is CASRGAGSGEETQYF. The CDR3 nucleotides are TGTGCCAGCAGGGGAGCGGGAAGCGGGGAAGAGACCCAGTACTTC.